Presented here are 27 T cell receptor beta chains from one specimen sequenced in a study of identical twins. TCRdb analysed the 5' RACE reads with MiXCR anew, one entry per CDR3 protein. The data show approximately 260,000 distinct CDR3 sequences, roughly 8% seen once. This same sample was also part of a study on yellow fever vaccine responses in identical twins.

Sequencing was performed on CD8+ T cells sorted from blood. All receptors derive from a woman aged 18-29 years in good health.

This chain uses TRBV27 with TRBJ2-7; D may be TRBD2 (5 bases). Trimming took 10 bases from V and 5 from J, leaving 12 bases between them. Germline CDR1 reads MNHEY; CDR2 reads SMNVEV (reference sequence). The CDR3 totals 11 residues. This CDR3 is CATRGLNEQYF. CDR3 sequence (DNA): TGTGCCACTCGAGGACTTAACGAGCAGTACTTC.

DNA for the CDR3: TGTGCCTGGAGTGCGGCAGGCGGTAGCAATCAGCCCCAGCATTTT. Its protein is CAWSAAGGSNQPQHF. The rearrangement links TRBV30 to TRBJ1-5; D is undetermined. Trimming removed 1 base at V and 0 bases at J, with 10 bases between. This CDR3 has 15 amino acids. Germline-derived CDR1 and CDR2 are GTSNPN and SVGIG (reference sequence).

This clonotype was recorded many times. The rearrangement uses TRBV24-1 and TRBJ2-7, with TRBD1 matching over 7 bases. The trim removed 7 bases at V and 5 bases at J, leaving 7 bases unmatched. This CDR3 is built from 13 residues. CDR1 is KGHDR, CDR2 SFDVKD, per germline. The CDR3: CATRSGGADEQYF. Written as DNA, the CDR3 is TGTGCCACCAGATCAGGGGGTGCGGACGAGCAGTACTTC.

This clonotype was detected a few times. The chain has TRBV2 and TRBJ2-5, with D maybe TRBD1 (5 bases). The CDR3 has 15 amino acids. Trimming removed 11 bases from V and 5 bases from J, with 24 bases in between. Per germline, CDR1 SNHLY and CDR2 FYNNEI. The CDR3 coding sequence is TGTGCCTGCTTGGCGCAGTGGGGCACATGGGAGACCCAGTACTTC. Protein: CACLAQWGTWETQYF.

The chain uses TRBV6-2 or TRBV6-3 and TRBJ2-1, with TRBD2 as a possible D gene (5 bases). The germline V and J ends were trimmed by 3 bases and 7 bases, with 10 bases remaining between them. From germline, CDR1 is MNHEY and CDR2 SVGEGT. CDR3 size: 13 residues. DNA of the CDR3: TGTGCCAGCAGTTATCTACGCGGGAATGAGCAGTTCTTC. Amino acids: CASSYLRGNEQFF.

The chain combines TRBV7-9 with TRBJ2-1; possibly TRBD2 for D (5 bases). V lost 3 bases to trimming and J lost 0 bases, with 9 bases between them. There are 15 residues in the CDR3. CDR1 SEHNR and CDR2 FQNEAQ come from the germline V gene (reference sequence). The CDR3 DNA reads TGTGCCAGCAGCTTGGACTTAAGCTCCTACAATGAGCAGTTCTTC. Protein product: CASSLDLSSYNEQFF.

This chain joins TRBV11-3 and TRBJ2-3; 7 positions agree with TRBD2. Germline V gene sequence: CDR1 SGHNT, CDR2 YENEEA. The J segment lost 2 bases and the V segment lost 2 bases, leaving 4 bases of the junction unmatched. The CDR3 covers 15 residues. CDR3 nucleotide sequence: TGTGCCAGCAGCTTAAGCGGGACCGTCACAGATACGCAGTATTTT. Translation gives CASSLSGTVTDTQYF.

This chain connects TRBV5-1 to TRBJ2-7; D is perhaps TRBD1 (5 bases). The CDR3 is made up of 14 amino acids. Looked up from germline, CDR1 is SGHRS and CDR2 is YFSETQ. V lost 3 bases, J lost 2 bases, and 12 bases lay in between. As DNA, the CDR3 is TGCGCCAGCAGCTATTTCAGGGTTCCCTACGAGCAGTACTTC. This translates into CASSYFRVPYEQYF.

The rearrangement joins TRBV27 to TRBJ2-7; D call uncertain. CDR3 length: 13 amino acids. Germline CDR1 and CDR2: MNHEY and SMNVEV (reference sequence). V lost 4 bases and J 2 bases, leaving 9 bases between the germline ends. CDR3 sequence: CASSSGSTYEQYF. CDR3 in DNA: TGTGCCAGCAGTTCCGGGTCGACCTACGAGCAGTACTTC.

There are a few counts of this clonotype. CDR3 bases: TGTGCCAGCAGTTTCCTTCGACTAGCAGCTAGCACAGATACGCAGTATTTT. Translating gives CASSFLRLAASTDTQYF. The rearrangement joins TRBV28 to TRBJ2-3; 7 nucleotides align to TRBD2. V was clipped by 3 bases and J by 0 bases; unmatched bases: 9. Germline CDR1 MDHEN, CDR2 SYDVKM. CDR3 length: 17 residues.

The CDR3 DNA reads TGTGCCAGCAGCCAAGAGGCCGGACTAGCGGGAGTGCAGCAGTACTTC. Protein: CASSQEAGLAGVQQYF. The chain carries TRBV4-2 and TRBJ2-7; 13 bases map to TRBD2. CDR1 is LGHNA and CDR2 is YNFKEQ in the germline V gene. The length of the CDR3 is 16 residues. Trimming removed 0 bases from V and 8 bases from J; junction bases left unmatched: 7.

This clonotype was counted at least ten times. CDR3 nucleotide sequence: TGCAGTGCTAGAGATTTAGGGCAGGACCTCTACAATGAGCAGTTCTTC. Its translation is CSARDLGQDLYNEQFF. This chain joins TRBV20-1 and TRBJ2-1, with D hard to call. The CDR3 has 16 residues. V was cut by 0 bases and J by 3 bases, with 15 bases left in between. Germline V gene sequence: CDR1 DFQATT, CDR2 SNEGSKA (reference sequence).

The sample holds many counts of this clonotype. CDR3 sequence reads: CSDRKRYQETQYF. In DNA form, the CDR3 reads TGCAGCGACCGAAAGAGGTACCAAGAGACCCAGTACTTC. V gene TRBV20-1 combines with J gene TRBJ2-5; D uncertain. The V gene's germline CDR1 is DFQATT and CDR2 SNEGSKA (reference sequence). This CDR3 has 13 amino acids.

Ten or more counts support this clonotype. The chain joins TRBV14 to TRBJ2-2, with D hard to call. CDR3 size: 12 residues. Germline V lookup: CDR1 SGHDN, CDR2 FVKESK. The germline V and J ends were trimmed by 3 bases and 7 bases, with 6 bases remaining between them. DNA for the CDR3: TGTGCCAGCAGCCAGGGTGACGGGGAGCTGTTTTTT. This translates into CASSQGDGELFF. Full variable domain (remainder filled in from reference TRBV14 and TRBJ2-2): EAGVTQFPSHSVIEKGQTVTLRCDPISGHDNLYWYRRVMGKEIKFLLHFVKESKQDESGMPNNRFLAERTGGTYSTLKVQPAELEDSGVYFCASSQGDGELFFGEGSRLTVL.

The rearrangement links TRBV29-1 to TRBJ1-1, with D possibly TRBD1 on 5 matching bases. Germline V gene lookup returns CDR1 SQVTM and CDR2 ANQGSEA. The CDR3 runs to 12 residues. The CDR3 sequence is CSVHWGSTEAFF. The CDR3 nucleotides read TGCAGTGTCCATTGGGGGAGCACTGAAGCTTTCTTT.

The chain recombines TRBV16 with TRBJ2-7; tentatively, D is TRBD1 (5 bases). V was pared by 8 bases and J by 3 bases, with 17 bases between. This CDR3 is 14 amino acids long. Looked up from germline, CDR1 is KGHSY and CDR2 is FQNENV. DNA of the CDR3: TGTGCCAGCGCACCGTATCAGGGAAACTACGAGCAGTACTTC. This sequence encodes CASAPYQGNYEQYF.

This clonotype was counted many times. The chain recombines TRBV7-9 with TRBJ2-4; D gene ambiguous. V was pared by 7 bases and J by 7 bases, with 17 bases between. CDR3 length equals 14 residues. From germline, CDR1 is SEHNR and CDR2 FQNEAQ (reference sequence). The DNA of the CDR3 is TGTGCCAGCACGCCCCTGGTGGCGACGAACATTCAGTACTTC. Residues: CASTPLVATNIQYF.

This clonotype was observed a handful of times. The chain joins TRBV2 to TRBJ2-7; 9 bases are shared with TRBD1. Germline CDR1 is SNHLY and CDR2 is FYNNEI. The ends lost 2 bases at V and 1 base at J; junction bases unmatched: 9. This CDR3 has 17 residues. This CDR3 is CASSEWGAGTGSYEQYF. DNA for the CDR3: TGTGCCAGCAGTGAATGGGGGGCGGGGACAGGGTCCTACGAGCAGTACTTC.

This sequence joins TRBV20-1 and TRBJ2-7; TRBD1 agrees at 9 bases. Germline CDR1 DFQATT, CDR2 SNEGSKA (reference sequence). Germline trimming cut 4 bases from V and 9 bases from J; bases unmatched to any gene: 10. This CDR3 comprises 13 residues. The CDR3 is CSATGTGFIGQYF. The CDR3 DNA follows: TGCAGTGCTACCGGGACAGGGTTTATCGGGCAGTACTTC.

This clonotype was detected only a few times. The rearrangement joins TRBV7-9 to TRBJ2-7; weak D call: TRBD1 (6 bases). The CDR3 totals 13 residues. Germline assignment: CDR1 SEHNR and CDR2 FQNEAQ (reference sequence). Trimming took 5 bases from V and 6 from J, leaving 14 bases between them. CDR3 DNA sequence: TGTGCCAGCAGCCTGGACAGCCTGCCCGAGCAGTACTTC. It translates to CASSLDSLPEQYF.

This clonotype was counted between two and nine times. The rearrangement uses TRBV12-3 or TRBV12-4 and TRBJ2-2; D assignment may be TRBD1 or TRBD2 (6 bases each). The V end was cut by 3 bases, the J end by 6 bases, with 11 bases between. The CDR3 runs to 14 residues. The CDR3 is CASSFGGLPGELFF. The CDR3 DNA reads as TGTGCCAGCAGTTTTGGGGGGCTCCCCGGGGAGCTGTTTTTT.

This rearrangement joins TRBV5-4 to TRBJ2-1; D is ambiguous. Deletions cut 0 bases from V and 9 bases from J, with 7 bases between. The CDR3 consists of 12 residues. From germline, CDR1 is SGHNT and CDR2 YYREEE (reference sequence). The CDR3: CASSLGASEQFF. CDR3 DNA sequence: TGTGCCAGCAGCTTGGGAGCCAGTGAGCAGTTCTTC.

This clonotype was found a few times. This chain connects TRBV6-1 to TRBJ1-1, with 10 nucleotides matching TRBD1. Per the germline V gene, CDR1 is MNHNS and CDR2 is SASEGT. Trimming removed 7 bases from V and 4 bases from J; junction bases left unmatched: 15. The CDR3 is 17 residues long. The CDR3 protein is CASTPGTGARRGTEAFF. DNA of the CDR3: TGTGCCAGCACCCCCGGGACAGGGGCAAGACGGGGCACTGAAGCTTTCTTT.

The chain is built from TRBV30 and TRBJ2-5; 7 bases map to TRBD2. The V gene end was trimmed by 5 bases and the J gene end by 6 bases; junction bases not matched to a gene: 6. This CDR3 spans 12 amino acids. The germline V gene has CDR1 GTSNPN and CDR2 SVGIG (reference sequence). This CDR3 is CAWGWGGKTQYF. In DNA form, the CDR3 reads TGTGCCTGGGGCTGGGGGGGGAAGACCCAGTACTTC.

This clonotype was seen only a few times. The CDR3 DNA is TGTGCCAGCAGTCCAACTACAAACTGGGCCCTCCTTTTAGCCAAAAACATTCAGTACTTC. Its protein product is CASSPTTNWALLLAKNIQYF. The rearrangement joins TRBV25-1 to TRBJ2-4; unclear D gene. This CDR3 comprises 20 residues. Germline values: CDR1 MGHDK, CDR2 SYGVNS. V was pared by 5 bases and J by 0 bases, with 26 bases between.

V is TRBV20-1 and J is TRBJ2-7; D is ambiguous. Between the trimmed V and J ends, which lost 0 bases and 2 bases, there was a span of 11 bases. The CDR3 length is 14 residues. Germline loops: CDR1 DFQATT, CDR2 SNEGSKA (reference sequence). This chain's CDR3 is CSARDPQMAYEQYF. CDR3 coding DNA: TGCAGTGCTAGAGATCCCCAGATGGCCTACGAGCAGTACTTC.

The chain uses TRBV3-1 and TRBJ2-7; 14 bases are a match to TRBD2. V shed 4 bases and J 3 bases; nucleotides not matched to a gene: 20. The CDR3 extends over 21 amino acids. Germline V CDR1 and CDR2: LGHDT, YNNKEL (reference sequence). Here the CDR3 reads CASSPGLAGGLREFWSYEQYF. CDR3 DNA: TGTGCCAGCAGCCCAGGACTAGCGGGAGGCCTTCGCGAGTTCTGGAGCTACGAGCAGTACTTC.